In this sample, the clone carrying this T cell receptor (beta chain) turned up once. The antigen is undetermined. This record comes from a study of cytomegalovirus exposure and HLA in healthy donors. Turning to the study itself: A subsequent analysis reported that the 100 to 150 validation repertoires were produced on the same platform that had also been used for the roughly 670 first-cohort repertoires. Study results and caveats: Cytomegalovirus status was reportedly diagnosed by the classifier with high specificity and sensitivity.

This table comes from immunoSEQ multiplex PCR, and its TCRdb copy is limited to in-frame clones, with some not included. This sample has more than 150,000 clones, with roughly 84% found just once. The CDR3 covers 15 residues. Trimming at V came to 2 bases and at J to 4 bases, leaving 5 bases not matched to a gene. CDR1 and CDR2 from the germline V gene are SGDLS and YYNGEE. Sequencing used PBMCs. V gene TRBV9 combines with J gene TRBJ2-2; 7 bases agree with TRBD1. The receptor's source is a woman younger than 35 in good health and CMV-seropositive. CDR3 nucleotide sequence: TGTGCCAGCAGCGTGAAGGGGGCGGGCACCGGGGAGCTGTTTTTT. Its translation is CASSVKGAGTGELFF. Full variable domain (missing parts from reference TRBV9 and TRBJ2-2): DSGVTQTPKHLITATGQRVTLRCSPRSGDLSVYWYQQSLDQGLQFLIQYYNGEERAKGNILERFSAQQFPDLHSELNLSSLELGDSALYFCASSVKGAGTGELFFGEGSRLTVL.